The source of this T cell receptor beta chain is a study of blood T cell repertoires in COVID-19. Under the authors' procedure: Quantification of nucleated cells was approximated via reference gene primer amplification. Using immunoSEQ multiplex PCR, the repertoire was profiled, and TCRdb retains in-frame clones only, with some absent. V, J and clone size were drawn from that table, and D and trimming were deduced from the DNA. The sample holds 120,000 to 150,000 clones, about 80% seen once. Looked up from germline, CDR1 is LNHNV and CDR2 is YYDKDF (reference sequence). The CDR3 contains 14 residues. The V gene lost 0 bases and the J gene lost 9 bases, with 12 bases spanning the gap.

The V and J genes are TRBV15 and TRBJ2-1; the D gene is possibly TRBD1 (6 bases). The sequencing input was peripheral blood. The clonotype comes from a human donor in a cohort sampled during active COVID-19. This CDR3 is CATSRDFQGSEQFF. Written as DNA, the CDR3 is TGTGCCACCAGCAGAGATTTTCAGGGGAGTGAGCAGTTCTTC.